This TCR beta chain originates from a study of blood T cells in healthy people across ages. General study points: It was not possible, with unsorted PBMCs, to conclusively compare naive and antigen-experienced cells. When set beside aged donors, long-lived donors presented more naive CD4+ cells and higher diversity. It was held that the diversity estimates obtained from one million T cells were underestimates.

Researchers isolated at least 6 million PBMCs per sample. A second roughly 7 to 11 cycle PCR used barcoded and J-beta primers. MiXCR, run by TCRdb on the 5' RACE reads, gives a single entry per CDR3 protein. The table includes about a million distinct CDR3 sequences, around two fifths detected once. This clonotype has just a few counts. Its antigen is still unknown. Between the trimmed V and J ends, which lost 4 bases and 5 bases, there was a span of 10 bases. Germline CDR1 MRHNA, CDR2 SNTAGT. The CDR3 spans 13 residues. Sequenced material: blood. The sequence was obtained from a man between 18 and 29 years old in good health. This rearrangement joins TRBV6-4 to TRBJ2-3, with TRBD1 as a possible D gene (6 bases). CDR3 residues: CASSVRGGDTQYF. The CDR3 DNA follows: TGTGCCAGCAGTGTCAGGGGCGGAGATACGCAGTATTTT.